The 32 T cell receptor beta chains below were found in one sample sequenced in a study of cytomegalovirus exposure and HLA in healthy donors (dated by TCRdb to between 2016 and 2019). The method behind the library was the immunoSEQ multiplex PCR assay. The multiplex PCR relied on a mix of 60 forward primers for TCR Vbeta segments and 13 reverse primers for TCR Jbeta segments. The table comes from immuneACCESS by way of TCRdb, which keeps in-frame sequences with V and J called. Part of the clones is missing from these tables; in studies checked, under half for an unresolved V gene and the rest for unknown reasons. Within this sample are some 98,000 clones, with roughly three quarters of them counted one time only. The top ten clones comprise 1.5% to 2% of the sample. The sample taken for sequencing was PBMCs. These receptors all stem from a man aged 40-49 years in good health and CMV-seronegative.

The chain employs TRBV2 and TRBJ2-1; possible D gene TRBD2, 6 bases. This CDR3 has 14 residues. V lost 5 bases to trimming and J lost 5 bases, with 13 bases between them. Germline lookup yields CDR1 SNHLY and CDR2 FYNNEI. The CDR3 region is CASSKNRGNNEQFF. CDR3 bases: TGTGCCAGCAGTAAAAACCGGGGGAACAATGAGCAGTTCTTC.

The chain uses TRBV30 and TRBJ1-4; weak D call: TRBD1 (6 bases). Trimming pared 3 bases from V and 5 bases from J, leaving 16 bases between. The CDR3 is 15 amino acids. Germline CDR1 GTSNPN, CDR2 SVGIG (reference sequence). The CDR3 sequence: CAWRLQGTANEKLFF. CDR3 DNA sequence: TGTGCCTGGAGGCTACAGGGAACGGCGAATGAAAAACTGTTTTTT.

The J gene is TRBJ2-5, the V gene TRBV7-8; 10 bases fit TRBD2. The J call is doubtful: the DNA matches TRBJ2-7 better. CDR3 length: 16 amino acids. The germline V gene encodes CDR1 SGHVS and CDR2 FQNEAQ. As DNA, the CDR3 is TGTGCCAGCAGCGCAGAGGGACTAGCGACTCCCTACGAGCAGTACTTC. Amino acid sequence: CASSAEGLATPYEQYF.

The V and J genes are TRBV4-1 and TRBJ1-2; 7 positions agree with TRBD1. The CDR3 has 16 residues. Germline V gives CDR1 MGHRA, CDR2 YSYEKL. V shed 0 bases and J 7 bases; nucleotides not matched to a gene: 11. The CDR3 protein is CASSQESLWQGVGYTF. CDR3 DNA: TGCGCCAGCAGCCAAGAAAGCCTTTGGCAGGGGGTTGGCTACACCTTC.

The chain links TRBV2 to TRBJ2-7; 10 nucleotides agree with TRBD2. CDR1 SNHLY and CDR2 FYNNEI come from the germline V gene. This CDR3 is 15 amino acids long. V was pared by 6 bases and J by 5 bases, with 10 bases of the junction left unmatched. The CDR3, as DNA: TGTGCCAGCAGCGACCTAGCGGGAGTTGTCCACGAGCAGTACTTC. This sequence encodes CASSDLAGVVHEQYF.

The V gene is TRBV19, the J gene TRBJ1-4; the D gene is possibly TRBD1 (6 bases). This CDR3 spans 16 amino acids. Germline loops: CDR1 LNHDA, CDR2 SQIVND (reference sequence). Trimming took off 1 base at V and 3 bases at J, with 12 bases between the two ends. The CDR3 coding sequence is TGTGCCAGTAGTATAGGAGGAGGACAGTCTAATGAAAAACTGTTTTTT. This encodes CASSIGGGQSNEKLFF.

The chain links TRBV27 to TRBJ2-3, with D possibly being TRBD1 (5 bases). CDR3 length: 15 residues. V was trimmed by 3 bases and J by 1 base, leaving 11 bases between them. Germline lookup yields CDR1 MNHEY and CDR2 SMNVEV (reference sequence). For the CDR3, the DNA is TGTGCCAGCAGTTTTTCAGGGCCCCGCACAGATACGCAGTATTTT. It encodes CASSFSGPRTDTQYF.

CDR3 in amino acids: CASSVAGGPRGQETQYF. CDR3 bases: TGTGCCAGCAGCGTGGCGGGGGGCCCGCGAGGCCAAGAGACCCAGTACTTC. The rearrangement uses TRBV28 and TRBJ2-5; the match to TRBD2 covers 8 bases. With V trimmed by 6 bases and J by 1 base, 13 bases remained unmatched. This CDR3 has 17 residues. Germline CDR1 MDHEN, CDR2 SYDVKM.

This clone has a handful of counts. The same CDR3 can be traced to other DNA sequences in this sample. The chain has TRBV19 and TRBJ2-7; TRBD1 matches 7 bases. The CDR3 runs to 14 residues. V dropped 1 base and J dropped 1; count of bases not matched to a gene: 1. Germline assignment: CDR1 LNHDA and CDR2 SQIVND (reference sequence). This chain's CDR3 is CASSIGTGSYEQYF. The CDR3 DNA reads TGTGCCAGTAGTATAGGGACAGGATCCTACGAGCAGTACTTC.

This chain connects TRBV6-5 to TRBJ2-7; possibly TRBD1 for D (5 bases). With 4 bases removed from V and 6 bases from J, the gap between germline ends came to 10 bases. Germline V lookup: CDR1 MNHEY, CDR2 SVGAGI. The CDR3 contains 12 residues. CDR3 DNA: TGTGCCAGCAGTTTAGTGGGGCTCGAGCAGTACTTC. Encoded protein: CASSLVGLEQYF.

J is TRBJ2-1 and V is TRBV30; 7 positions match TRBD2. Germline-derived CDR1 and CDR2 are GTSNPN and SVGIG (reference sequence). The CDR3 extends over 16 amino acids. Trimming at V came to 2 bases and at J to 10 bases, leaving 17 bases not matched to a gene. The CDR3 sequence is CAWSPWGSGASGEQFF. Written as DNA, the CDR3 is TGTGCCTGGAGTCCTTGGGGAAGCGGGGCCTCGGGAGAGCAGTTCTTC.

The rearrangement uses TRBV19 and TRBJ1-3, with 8 bases fitting TRBD1. With V trimmed by 1 base and J by 2 bases, 13 bases remained unmatched. The CDR3 is made up of 19 amino acids. Germline CDR1 and CDR2: LNHDA and SQIVND (reference sequence). Here the CDR3 DNA reads TGTGCCAGTAGTATAGGAGCCGGGACAGGTCCCCCTCCTGGAAACACCATATATTTT. It is translated as CASSIGAGTGPPPGNTIYF.

The chain is built from TRBV11-2 and TRBJ2-7; 11 bases map to TRBD2. The CDR3 spans 16 residues. Germline values: CDR1 SGHAT, CDR2 FQNNGV. V was clipped by 1 base and J by 7 bases; unmatched bases: 9. The DNA of the CDR3 is TGTGCCAGCAGCTTAGGTACTAGCGGGAGTTACGCGGAGCAGTACTTC. Residues: CASSLGTSGSYAEQYF. The full variable domain, in which reference TRBV11-2 and TRBJ2-7 provide the parts outside the CDR3, is EAGVAQSPRYKIIEKRQSVAFWCNPISGHATLYWYQQILGQGPKLLIQFQNNGVVDDSQLPKDRFSAERLKGVDSTLKIQPAKLEDSAVYLCASSLGTSGSYAEQYFGPGTRLTVT.

V and J are TRBV7-3 and TRBJ2-7, with 8 positions matching TRBD2. Looked up from germline, CDR1 is SGHTA and CDR2 is FQGTGA. J lost 3 bases, V lost 2 bases, and 3 bases had no gene match. The CDR3 totals 14 residues. The CDR3 reads CASSLGAGGYEQYF. The CDR3 nucleotides are TGTGCCAGCAGCTTAGGCGCGGGGGGCTACGAGCAGTACTTC.

The V gene is TRBV10-3, the J gene TRBJ1-1; 8 bases are shared with TRBD1. Trimming cost V 3 bases and J 7 bases; bases outside gene matches: 7. CDR3 size: 14 residues. CDR1 ENHRY and CDR2 SYGVKD come from the germline V gene. The CDR3 sequence: CAISDGTGVIEAFF. In DNA form, the CDR3 reads TGTGCCATCAGTGATGGGACAGGAGTAATTGAAGCTTTCTTT.

This chain joins TRBV9 and TRBJ2-1, with a possible D match to TRBD2 (5 bases). This CDR3 has 13 residues. CDR1 is SGDLS, CDR2 YYNGEE, per germline. The germline V and J ends were trimmed by 4 bases and 6 bases, with 11 bases remaining between them. CDR3 protein: CASSPRAGNEQFF. The CDR3 region has the DNA TGTGCCAGCAGCCCCCGGGCGGGCAATGAGCAGTTCTTC. Combining the CDR3 with reference TRBV9 and TRBJ2-1 gives the whole variable domain DSGVTQTPKHLITATGQRVTLRCSPRSGDLSVYWYQQSLDQGLQFLIQYYNGEERAKGNILERFSAQQFPDLHSELNLSSLELGDSALYFCASSPRAGNEQFFGPGTRLTVL.

The chain joins TRBV10-1 to TRBJ1-4; a possible D gene is TRBD1 (5 bases). The germline V and J ends were trimmed by 2 bases and 4 bases, with 8 bases remaining between them. The germline gives CDR1 WNHNN, CDR2 SYGVQD (reference sequence). The CDR3 spans 14 residues. The CDR3 region is CASSEGGGNEKLFF. The CDR3 nucleotides are TGCGCCAGCAGTGAGGGGGGGGGTAATGAAAAACTGTTTTTT.

The chain employs TRBV4-2 and TRBJ1-2; D is possibly TRBD1 (6 bases). The V end lost 0 bases, the J end lost 3 bases, and 8 bases lay between the germline ends. The CDR3 is 14 amino acids. Germline V gene lookup returns CDR1 LGHNA and CDR2 YNFKEQ. The CDR3: CASSQEGGDYGYTF. CDR3 DNA: TGTGCCAGCAGCCAAGAAGGGGGGGACTATGGCTACACCTTC.

This clone showed up just once. The rearrangement uses TRBV4-1 and TRBJ2-3; no clear D. Germline CDR1 is MGHRA and CDR2 is YSYEKL. The CDR3 consists of 10 residues. CDR3 in DNA: TGCGCACTATACACAGATACGCAGTATTTT. It translates to CALYTDTQYF.

This clone is a singleton in its sample. The J gene is TRBJ2-3, the V gene TRBV5-1; 12 bases match TRBD2. The CDR3 totals 16 residues. Germline CDR1 reads SGHRS; CDR2 reads YFSETQ. V trimming: 7 bases; J trimming: 3 bases; junction bases outside the gene matches: 9. CDR3 in amino acids: CASVKRTSGTTDTQYF. In nucleotides, the CDR3 is TGCGCCAGCGTAAAAAGGACTAGCGGGACAACAGATACGCAGTATTTT.

This sequence joins TRBV13 and TRBJ2-3; 7 nucleotides line up with TRBD2. The ends lost 4 bases at V and 4 bases at J; junction bases unmatched: 20. The CDR3 sequence is 19 residues long. From germline, CDR1 is PRHDT and CDR2 FYEKMQ (reference sequence). The CDR3 region has the DNA TGTGCCAGCAGCTCCTCCCTTTACTGGGAGGGAGGGTACGCAGATACGCAGTATTTT. This translates into CASSSSLYWEGGYADTQYF.

This clone was observed a handful of times. The V gene is TRBV21-1, the J gene TRBJ1-6; the table assigns TRBD1, which was not confirmed against the DNA. TRBV21-1 is marked as a pseudogene. CDR3 length: 14 residues. CDR3 region: CASRYGQGGSPLHF. The CDR3 region has the DNA TGTGCCAGCAGATATGGACAGGGCGGTTCACCCCTCCACTTT.

CDR3 protein: CASSPPRPSSYNEQFF. CDR3 DNA: TGTGCCAGCAGTCCTCCCAGGCCAAGCTCCTACAATGAGCAGTTCTTC. The chain links TRBV27 to TRBJ2-1; D is unresolved. The V end lost 5 bases, the J end lost 0 bases, and 14 bases lay between the germline ends. Germline loops: CDR1 MNHEY, CDR2 SMNVEV (reference sequence). This CDR3 region has 16 residues.

V gene TRBV13 combines with J gene TRBJ2-7, with D possibly being TRBD2 (6 bases). V lost 7 bases and J 7 bases, leaving 17 bases between the germline ends. Germline V gene data show CDR1 as PRHDT and CDR2 as FYEKMQ (reference sequence). The CDR3 runs 13 residues. The CDR3: CASTAAVGGEQYF. CDR3 in DNA: TGTGCCAGCACCGCCGCGGTCGGGGGAGAGCAGTACTTC.

The V and J genes are TRBV9 and TRBJ2-2; 11 bases are shared with TRBD1. V was clipped by 4 bases and J by 4 bases; unmatched bases: 6. Germline V gene lookup returns CDR1 SGDLS and CDR2 YYNGEE. CDR3 size: 16 residues. The CDR3 reads CASSFRDRGVTGELFF. The CDR3 DNA sequence: TGTGCCAGCAGCTTCCGGGACAGGGGGGTCACCGGGGAGCTGTTTTTT.

This clone has only a few counts. The chain has TRBV25-1 and TRBJ2-1; TRBD1 matches 7 bases. Germline trimming cut 10 bases from V and 0 bases from J; bases unmatched to any gene: 6. The CDR3 consists of 14 residues. Germline V CDR1 and CDR2: MGHDK, SYGVNS. The CDR3 is CATRQGSSYNEQFF. The CDR3 region has the DNA TGTGCCACCAGACAGGGAAGCTCCTACAATGAGCAGTTCTTC.

V is TRBV7-9 and J is TRBJ1-1; 10 bases match TRBD1. The germline CDR1 and CDR2 sequences are SEHNR and FQNEAQ (reference sequence). The CDR3 runs 16 residues. The V and J ends lost 1 base and 6 bases, in that order; junction bases with no gene match: 8. DNA for the CDR3: TGTGCCAGCAGCTTAGGGCAGGGACAGGGGTTATCTGAAGCTTTCTTT. Translated: CASSLGQGQGLSEAFF.

This chain connects TRBV6-6 to TRBJ2-1; 9 bases fit TRBD1. J was trimmed by 7 bases and V by 0 bases; bases with no gene match: 1. CDR1 is MNHNY, CDR2 SVGAGI, per germline (reference sequence). The CDR3 consists of 14 residues. CDR3 bases: TGTGCCAGCAGTTACTCGACAGGGGGGAATGAGCAGTTCTTC. This encodes CASSYSTGGNEQFF.

This clone occurred a few times. The chain combines TRBV19 with TRBJ2-3; D uncertain. The germline V and J ends were trimmed by 7 bases and 0 bases, with 11 bases remaining between them. CDR1 and CDR2 (germline): LNHDA, SQIVND (reference sequence). CDR3 length: 14 residues. CDR3 protein: CASKVTESTDTQYF. The DNA for the CDR3 is TGTGCCAGTAAAGTTACGGAGAGCACAGATACGCAGTATTTT.

This rearrangement joins TRBV19 to TRBJ1-2; D might be TRBD1 (5 bases). The CDR3 contains 14 residues. Germline loops: CDR1 LNHDA, CDR2 SQIVND (reference sequence). V was clipped by 2 bases and J by 8 bases, with 15 bases between them. The CDR3 bases are TGTGCCAGTAGTATAAGGGGCGTTTCTCGGGGCTACACCTTC. Its protein is CASSIRGVSRGYTF.

This clone was found once. This chain uses TRBV27 with TRBJ1-1, with TRBD1 as a possible D gene (6 bases). Germline V gene lookup returns CDR1 MNHEY and CDR2 SMNVEV (reference sequence). The V end was cut by 2 bases, the J end by 6 bases, with 10 bases between. CDR3 size: 13 residues. The CDR3 loop reads CASSLTGHPEAFF. The DNA for the CDR3 is TGTGCCAGCAGTTTAACGGGACACCCTGAAGCTTTCTTT.

The chain joins TRBV30 to TRBJ2-1; D gene ambiguous. Germline assignment: CDR1 GTSNPN and CDR2 SVGIG (reference sequence). The V and J ends lost 0 bases and 4 bases respectively, with 7 bases between them. The CDR3 contains 13 residues. CDR3: CAWSVEEYNEQFF. CDR3 in DNA: TGTGCCTGGAGTGTAGAGGAATACAATGAGCAGTTCTTC.